The present T cell receptor beta chain was sequenced within a study of cytomegalovirus exposure and HLA in healthy donors. Here immunoSEQ multiplex PCR was the method, and the copy in TCRdb shows in-frame clones only, minus some. The data show some 74,000 clones, with 93% seen just once and about 3.8% held by the top ten. Only one count was recorded for this clone. This CDR3 contains 17 residues. The receptor's source is a woman aged 25 to 45 in good health and CMV-seronegative. Sequencing was carried out using PBMCs. The chain employs TRBV21-1 and TRBJ2-2; the table's D call, TRBD2, has no DNA check behind it. TRBV21-1 is shown as a pseudogene. The CDR3 is CASSKARLAGATGELFF. The CDR3 DNA reads TGTGCCAGCAGCAAAGCTAGACTAGCGGGGGCCACCGGGGAGCTGTTTTTT.